This T cell receptor beta chain was captured in a study of OX40 agonist ivuxolimab in advanced cancers. Germline V gives CDR1 SGHTA, CDR2 FQGNSA. Germline trimming cut 5 bases from V and 6 bases from J; bases unmatched to any gene: 8. The CDR3 consists of 16 residues. The data were produced by immunoSEQ multiplex PCR, yet TCRdb's version contains in-frame clones alone and is incomplete. The sample includes over 60,000 clones, about 91% seen only once; the top ten take roughly 1.9%. This receptor was obtained from an adult with an advanced solid tumor such as melanoma, head and neck, liver or kidney cancer. This chain connects TRBV7-2 to TRBJ2-7; 15 nucleotides agree with TRBD2. The sequencing used CD4+ or CD8+ T cells sorted from blood, collected in a trial of the OX40 agonist ivuxolimab. CDR3 in amino acids: CASSNAGLAGGTEQYF. The CDR3 region has the DNA TGTGCCAGCAGCAACGCGGGACTAGCGGGGGGTACCGAGCAGTACTTC.